These T cell receptor beta chains were read from a single sample in a study of T cells in Graves' hyperthyroidism and ophthalmopathy. TCRdb analysed the multiplex PCR reads with MiXCR anew, one entry per CDR3 protein. Among around 300,000 distinct CDR3 sequences listed, less than 30% were seen once. The sequencing input was blood. These receptors all stem from a man aged 40-55 years with Graves' hyperthyroidism that later progressed to Graves' ophthalmopathy. The conserved cysteine and the conserved F or W are not part of the CDR3 here. The order of the fields is clone size, J gene, V gene, CDR3 protein. Not every row has a clone size; where given, it reads once, few, many or a size class.

clone_size: many; j_call: TRBJ2-1; v_call: TRBV24-1; cdr3_aa: ATSGGVYGDNEQF
clone_size: -; j_call: TRBJ2-5; v_call: TRBV19; cdr3_aa: ASSINTRQETQY
clone_size: many; j_call: TRBJ2-7; v_call: TRBV6-5; cdr3_aa: ASSYYGLAGSEQY
clone_size: many; j_call: TRBJ1-5; v_call: TRBV15; cdr3_aa: ATSRNRGQAQH
clone_size: many; j_call: TRBJ2-2; v_call: TRBV6-7; cdr3_aa: ASSKRGGTGELF
clone_size: -; j_call: TRBJ2-7; v_call: TRBV19; cdr3_aa: ASRTGNYEQY
clone_size: -; j_call: TRBJ1-6; v_call: TRBV12-3/TRBV12-4; cdr3_aa: ASSFGSPLH
clone_size: many; j_call: TRBJ2-5; v_call: TRBV10-3; cdr3_aa: AISESRQTQETQY
clone_size: many; j_call: TRBJ1-5; v_call: TRBV19; cdr3_aa: ASSIDWGTESTKPQH
clone_size: many; j_call: TRBJ1-1; v_call: TRBV5-1; cdr3_aa: ASSSGSSWGTEAF
clone_size: many; j_call: TRBJ1-2; v_call: TRBV2; cdr3_aa: ASSEVQVNEAYGYT
clone_size: many; j_call: TRBJ2-7; v_call: TRBV10-3; cdr3_aa: AISELSGQGVSYEQY
clone_size: -; j_call: TRBJ1-1; v_call: TRBV6-5; cdr3_aa: ASSYGFFREAF
clone_size: -; j_call: TRBJ1-1; v_call: TRBV11-2; cdr3_aa: ASSKLNTEAF
clone_size: -; j_call: TRBJ1-5; v_call: TRBV12-3/TRBV12-4; cdr3_aa: ASSLQGWEQPQH
clone_size: -; j_call: TRBJ2-5; v_call: TRBV6-2/TRBV6-3; cdr3_aa: ASSYNGRQETQY
clone_size: many; j_call: TRBJ2-7; v_call: TRBV5-1; cdr3_aa: ASSLGPRGNYEQY
clone_size: -; j_call: TRBJ2-7; v_call: TRBV27; cdr3_aa: ASGPHWGIPYEQY
clone_size: few; j_call: TRBJ1-1; v_call: TRBV7-9; cdr3_aa: ASSLRQRNTEAF
clone_size: many; j_call: TRBJ2-3; v_call: TRBV24-1; cdr3_aa: ATSEPSGSEDTQY
clone_size: many; j_call: TRBJ2-5; v_call: TRBV6-2/TRBV6-3; cdr3_aa: ASSFGGNQETQY
clone_size: many; j_call: TRBJ2-2; v_call: TRBV12-3/TRBV12-4; cdr3_aa: ASSLTGLAGTGELF
clone_size: -; j_call: TRBJ2-7; v_call: TRBV12-3/TRBV12-4; cdr3_aa: ASSLDLGGVRYEQY
clone_size: many; j_call: TRBJ1-1; v_call: TRBV2; cdr3_aa: ATLQDPSLNTEAF
clone_size: few; j_call: TRBJ2-2; v_call: TRBV12-3/TRBV12-4; cdr3_aa: ASSLGQGIGELF
clone_size: many; j_call: TRBJ1-1; v_call: TRBV11-3; cdr3_aa: ASSQRGRGQKNTEAF
clone_size: many; j_call: TRBJ2-2; v_call: TRBV24-1; cdr3_aa: ATSVTDSTGELF
clone_size: many; j_call: TRBJ2-2; v_call: TRBV15; cdr3_aa: ATSRERQNTGELF
clone_size: many; j_call: TRBJ2-1; v_call: TRBV12-3/TRBV12-4; cdr3_aa: ASSFRSSGMSYNEQF
clone_size: many; j_call: TRBJ2-4; v_call: TRBV13; cdr3_aa: ASSLSQLVLAKNIQY
clone_size: many; j_call: TRBJ2-5; v_call: TRBV4-2; cdr3_aa: ASSQDPSGPYQETQY
clone_size: -; j_call: TRBJ1-2; v_call: TRBV6-2/TRBV6-3; cdr3_aa: ATSGYYGYT
clone_size: many; j_call: TRBJ2-6; v_call: TRBV2; cdr3_aa: ASSVGSGANVLT
clone_size: many; j_call: TRBJ1-2; v_call: TRBV24-1; cdr3_aa: ATSDLSGKGYT
clone_size: many; j_call: TRBJ2-7; v_call: TRBV5-1; cdr3_aa: ASSKGQGRTYEQY
clone_size: many; j_call: TRBJ2-5; v_call: TRBV7-8; cdr3_aa: ASSRTIQETQY
clone_size: -; j_call: TRBJ1-1; v_call: TRBV11-1; cdr3_aa: ASGLVSWNTEAF
clone_size: -; j_call: TRBJ2-7; v_call: TRBV30; cdr3_aa: AWNEGGYEQY
clone_size: many; j_call: TRBJ2-7; v_call: TRBV6-1; cdr3_aa: ASSVIPYEQY
clone_size: many; j_call: TRBJ1-1; v_call: TRBV15; cdr3_aa: ATSRAIQESEAF
clone_size: many; j_call: TRBJ2-4; v_call: TRBV6-1; cdr3_aa: ASSDVTGVSKNIQY
clone_size: many; j_call: TRBJ2-6; v_call: TRBV11-2; cdr3_aa: ASSATGMRGANVLT
clone_size: few; j_call: TRBJ2-7; v_call: TRBV6-1; cdr3_aa: ASSRQNSYEQY
clone_size: many; j_call: TRBJ2-7; v_call: TRBV10-1; cdr3_aa: ASSESQGLTYEQY
clone_size: many; j_call: TRBJ1-5; v_call: TRBV4-1; cdr3_aa: ASSQERSTYSNQPQH
clone_size: -; j_call: TRBJ2-5; v_call: TRBV20-1; cdr3_aa: SAFGGQGILETQY
clone_size: -; j_call: TRBJ2-2; v_call: TRBV28; cdr3_aa: ASSFGGGGTNTGELF
clone_size: once; j_call: TRBJ1-5; v_call: TRBV2; cdr3_aa: ASSELIGNQPQH
clone_size: many; j_call: TRBJ1-5; v_call: TRBV28; cdr3_aa: ASRHSRINQPQH
clone_size: many; j_call: TRBJ1-2; v_call: TRBV12-3/TRBV12-4; cdr3_aa: ASTRQGFYGYT
clone_size: many; j_call: TRBJ2-5; v_call: TRBV15; cdr3_aa: ATSRLGPGETQY
clone_size: -; j_call: TRBJ2-5; v_call: TRBV6-5; cdr3_aa: ASSSPRGKTFSETQY
clone_size: many; j_call: TRBJ2-5; v_call: TRBV10-3; cdr3_aa: ATGTTPSQETQY
clone_size: many; j_call: TRBJ2-2; v_call: TRBV27; cdr3_aa: ASSLGRWISPPNTGELF
clone_size: -; j_call: TRBJ2-7; v_call: TRBV12-3/TRBV12-4; cdr3_aa: ASSRGGRYTYEQY